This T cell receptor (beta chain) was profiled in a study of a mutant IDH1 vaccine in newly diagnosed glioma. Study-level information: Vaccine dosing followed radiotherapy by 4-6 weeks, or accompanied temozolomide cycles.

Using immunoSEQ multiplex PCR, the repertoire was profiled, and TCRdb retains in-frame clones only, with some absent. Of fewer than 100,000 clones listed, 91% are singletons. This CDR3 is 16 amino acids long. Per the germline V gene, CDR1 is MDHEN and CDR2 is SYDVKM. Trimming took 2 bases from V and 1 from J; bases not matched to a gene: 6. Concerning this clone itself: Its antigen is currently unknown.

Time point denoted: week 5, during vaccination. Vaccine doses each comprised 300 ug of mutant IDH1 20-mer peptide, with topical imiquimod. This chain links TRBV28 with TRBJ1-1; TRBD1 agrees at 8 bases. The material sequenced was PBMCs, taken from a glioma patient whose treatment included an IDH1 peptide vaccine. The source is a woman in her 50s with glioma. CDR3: CASSLLQGARNTEAFF. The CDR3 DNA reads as TGTGCCAGCAGTTTACTCCAGGGGGCGAGGAACACTGAAGCTTTCTTT.